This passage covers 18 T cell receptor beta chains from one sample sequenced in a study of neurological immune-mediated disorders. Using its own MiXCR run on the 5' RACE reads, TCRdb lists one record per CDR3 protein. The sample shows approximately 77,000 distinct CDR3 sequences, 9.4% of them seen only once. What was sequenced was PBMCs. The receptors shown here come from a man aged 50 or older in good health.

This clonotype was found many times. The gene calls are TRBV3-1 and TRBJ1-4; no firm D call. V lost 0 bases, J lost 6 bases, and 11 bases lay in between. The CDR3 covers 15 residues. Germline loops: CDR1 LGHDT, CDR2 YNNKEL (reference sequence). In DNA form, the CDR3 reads TGTGCCAGCAGCCAAGAACGGCAACGGTATGAAAAACTGTTTTTT. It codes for CASSQERQRYEKLFF.

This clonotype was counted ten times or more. CDR3 residues: CASSQEVGGARGTDTQYF. The CDR3 coding sequence is TGTGCCAGCAGCCAAGAAGTAGGTGGGGCAAGAGGAACAGATACGCAGTATTTT. V usage is TRBV3-1 and J usage is TRBJ2-3; D possibly corresponds to TRBD1 (5 bases). Between the trimmed V and J ends, which lost 0 bases and 3 bases, there was a span of 19 bases. From germline, CDR1 is LGHDT and CDR2 YNNKEL (reference sequence). CDR3 length: 18 amino acids.

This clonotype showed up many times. CDR3: CASSFDGTKREQYF. The CDR3 coding sequence is TGCGCCAGCAGCTTCGACGGTACGAAACGGGAGCAGTACTTC. The chain recombines TRBV5-1 with TRBJ2-7; D remains ambiguous. Germline loops: CDR1 SGHRS, CDR2 YFSETQ. Between the trimmed V and J ends, which lost 2 bases and 7 bases, there was a span of 16 bases. The length of the CDR3 is 14 residues.

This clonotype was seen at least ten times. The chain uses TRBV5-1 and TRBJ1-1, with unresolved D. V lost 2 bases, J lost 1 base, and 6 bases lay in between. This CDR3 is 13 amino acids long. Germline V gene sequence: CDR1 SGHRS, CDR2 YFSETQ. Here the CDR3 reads CASSFAENTEAFF. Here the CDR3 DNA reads TGCGCCAGCAGCTTTGCAGAGAACACTGAAGCTTTCTTT.

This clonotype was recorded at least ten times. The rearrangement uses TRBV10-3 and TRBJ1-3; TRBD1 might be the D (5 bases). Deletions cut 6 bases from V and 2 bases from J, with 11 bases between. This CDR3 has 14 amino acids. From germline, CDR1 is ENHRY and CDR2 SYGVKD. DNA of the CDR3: TGTGCCATCAGCAATCAGGGCACTGGAAACACCATATATTTT. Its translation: CAISNQGTGNTIYF.

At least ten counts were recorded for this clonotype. The CDR3 region is CASSPPAVKKFF. Written as DNA, the CDR3 is TGTGCCAGCAGTCCCCCAGCGGTGAAAAAGTTCTTC. The genes are TRBV28 and TRBJ2-1, with D possibly matching TRBD2 (5 bases). The CDR3 runs 12 residues. Trimming left V 5 bases short and J 14 bases short, with 16 bases between. The germline gives CDR1 MDHEN, CDR2 SYDVKM.

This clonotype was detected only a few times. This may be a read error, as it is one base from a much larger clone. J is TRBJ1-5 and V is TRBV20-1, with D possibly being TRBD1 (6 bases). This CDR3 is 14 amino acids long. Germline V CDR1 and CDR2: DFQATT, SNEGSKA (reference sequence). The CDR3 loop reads CGALQAGTNQPQHF. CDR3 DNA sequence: TGCGGTGCCCTCCAGGCAGGGACAAATCAGCCCCAGCATTTT.

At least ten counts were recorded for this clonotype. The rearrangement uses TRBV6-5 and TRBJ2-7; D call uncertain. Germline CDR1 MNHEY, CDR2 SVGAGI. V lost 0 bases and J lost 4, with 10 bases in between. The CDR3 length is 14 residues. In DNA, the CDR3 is TGTGCCAGCAGTTACTCGCGCTTTATATACGAGCAGTACTTC. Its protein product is CASSYSRFIYEQYF.

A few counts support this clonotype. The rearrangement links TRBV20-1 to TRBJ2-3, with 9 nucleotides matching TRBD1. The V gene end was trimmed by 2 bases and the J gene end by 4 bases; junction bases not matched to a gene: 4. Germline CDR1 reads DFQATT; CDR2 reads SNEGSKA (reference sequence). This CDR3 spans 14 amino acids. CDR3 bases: TGCAGTGCTAGACCGGGACAGGGATCAGATACGCAGTATTTT. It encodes CSARPGQGSDTQYF.

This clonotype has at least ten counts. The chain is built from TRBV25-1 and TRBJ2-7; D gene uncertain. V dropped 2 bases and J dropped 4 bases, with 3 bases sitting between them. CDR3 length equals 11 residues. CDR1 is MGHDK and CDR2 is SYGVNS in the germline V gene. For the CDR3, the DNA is TGTGCCAGCAGTGAAGTTTACGAGCAGTACTTC. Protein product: CASSEVYEQYF.

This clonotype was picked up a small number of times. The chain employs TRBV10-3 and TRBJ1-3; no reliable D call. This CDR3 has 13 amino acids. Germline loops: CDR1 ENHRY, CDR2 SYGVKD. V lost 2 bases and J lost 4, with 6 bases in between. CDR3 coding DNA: TGTGCCATCAGTGAGGGCCCAGGAAACACCATATATTTT. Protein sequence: CAISEGPGNTIYF.

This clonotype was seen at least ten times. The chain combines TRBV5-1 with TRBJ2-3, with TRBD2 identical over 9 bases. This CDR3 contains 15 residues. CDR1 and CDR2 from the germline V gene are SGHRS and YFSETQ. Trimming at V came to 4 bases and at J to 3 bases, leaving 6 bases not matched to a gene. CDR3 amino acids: CASSNSGGPTDTQYF. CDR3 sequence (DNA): TGCGCCAGCAGCAATAGCGGGGGACCGACAGATACGCAGTATTTT.

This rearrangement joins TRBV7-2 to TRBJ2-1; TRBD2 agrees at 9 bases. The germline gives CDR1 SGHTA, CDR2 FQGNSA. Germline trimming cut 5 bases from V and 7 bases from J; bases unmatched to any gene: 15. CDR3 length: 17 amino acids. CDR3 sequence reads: CASSLKVRAGGRNEQFF. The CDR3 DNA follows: TGTGCCAGCAGCCTCAAAGTGCGGGCGGGGGGGCGGAATGAGCAGTTCTTC.

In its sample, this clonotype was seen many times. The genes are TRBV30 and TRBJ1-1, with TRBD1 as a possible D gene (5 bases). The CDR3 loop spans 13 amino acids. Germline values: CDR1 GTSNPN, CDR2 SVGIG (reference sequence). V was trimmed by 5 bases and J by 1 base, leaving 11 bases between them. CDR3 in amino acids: CAWQPTGNTEAFF. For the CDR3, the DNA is TGTGCCTGGCAGCCTACAGGGAACACTGAAGCTTTCTTT.

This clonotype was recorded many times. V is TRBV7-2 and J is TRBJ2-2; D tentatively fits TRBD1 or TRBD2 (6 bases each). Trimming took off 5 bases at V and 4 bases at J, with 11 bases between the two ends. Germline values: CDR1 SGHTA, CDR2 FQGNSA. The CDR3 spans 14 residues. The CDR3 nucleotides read TGTGCCAGCAGCCCGGGGGCGGCCACCGGGGAGCTGTTTTTT. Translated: CASSPGAATGELFF.

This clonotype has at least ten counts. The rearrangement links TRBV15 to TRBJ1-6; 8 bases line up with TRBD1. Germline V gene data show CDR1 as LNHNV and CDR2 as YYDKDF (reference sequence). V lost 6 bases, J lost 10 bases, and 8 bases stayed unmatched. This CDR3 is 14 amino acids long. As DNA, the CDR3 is TGTGCCACCAGAACGGGACAGGAGGTGTCACCCCTCCACTTT. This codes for CATRTGQEVSPLHF.

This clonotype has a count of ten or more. CDR3 in amino acids: CASSFGINYGYTF. The CDR3 nucleotides are TGCGCCAGCAGCTTCGGAATTAACTATGGCTACACCTTC. The chain has TRBV5-1 and TRBJ1-2; D is uncertain. V shed 2 bases and J shed 1 base, with 6 bases lying between them. The CDR3 length is 13 residues. In germline, CDR1 is SGHRS, CDR2 YFSETQ.

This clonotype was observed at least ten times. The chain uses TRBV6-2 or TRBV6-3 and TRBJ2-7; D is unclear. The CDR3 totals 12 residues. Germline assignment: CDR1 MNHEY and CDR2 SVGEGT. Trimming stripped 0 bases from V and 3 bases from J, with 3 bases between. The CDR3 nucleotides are TGTGCCAGCAGTTACTCGATCTACGAGCAGTACTTC. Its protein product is CASSYSIYEQYF.